This T cell receptor beta chain was captured by sequencing in a study of blood T cell repertoires in COVID-19. Authors' analysis steps: Reference gene primer amplification yielded estimated nucleated cell counts. Measured with immunoSEQ multiplex PCR; TCRdb has only the in-frame clones, and not every one. For V, J and clone size, that table is used; D and trimming come from the DNA. The sample shows tens of thousands of clones, over 70% of them seen only once. CDR1 and CDR2 from the germline V gene are MDHEN and SYDVKM. This CDR3 has 15 residues. J was trimmed by 4 bases and V by 5 bases; bases with no gene match: 9.

The sequenced sample consisted of peripheral blood. This clonotype originated in a woman between 35 and 50 years old with acute or convalescent COVID-19. This sequence joins TRBV28 and TRBJ2-3, with 7 nucleotides matching TRBD1. The DNA for the CDR3 is TGTGCCAGCAGTGGAAACAGGGGTGATCCAGATACGCAGTATTTT. It yields the protein CASSGNRGDPDTQYF. Variable domain in full (rest from reference TRBV28 and TRBJ2-3): DVKVTQSSRYLVKRTGEKVFLECVQDMDHENMFWYRQDPGLGLRLIYFSYDVKMKEKGDIPEGYSVSREKKERFSLILESASTNQTSMYLCASSGNRGDPDTQYFGPGTRLTVL.